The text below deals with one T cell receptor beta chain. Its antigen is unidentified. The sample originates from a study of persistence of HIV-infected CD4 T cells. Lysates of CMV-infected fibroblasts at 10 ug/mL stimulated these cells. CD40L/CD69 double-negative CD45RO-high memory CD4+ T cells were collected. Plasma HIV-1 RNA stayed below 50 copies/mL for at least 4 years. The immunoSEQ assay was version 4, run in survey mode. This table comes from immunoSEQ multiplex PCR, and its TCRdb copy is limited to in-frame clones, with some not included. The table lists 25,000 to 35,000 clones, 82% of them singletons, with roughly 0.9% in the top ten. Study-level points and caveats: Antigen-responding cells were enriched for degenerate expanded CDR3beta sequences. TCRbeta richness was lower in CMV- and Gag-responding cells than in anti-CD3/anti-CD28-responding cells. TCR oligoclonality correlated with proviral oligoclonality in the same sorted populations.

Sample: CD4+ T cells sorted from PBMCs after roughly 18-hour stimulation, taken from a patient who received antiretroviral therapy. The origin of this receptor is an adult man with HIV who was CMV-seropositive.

In nucleotides, the CDR3 is TGTGCCAGCAGTTACTGGACCAGTCAGCCCCAGCATTTT. This gives the protein CASSYWTSQPQHF. This chain connects TRBV6-5 to TRBJ1-5, with D unresolved. This CDR3 has 13 residues. Deletions cut 1 base from V and 6 bases from J, with 7 bases between. Germline-derived CDR1 and CDR2 are MNHEY and SVGAGI.